The 21 T cell receptor beta chains below come from one sample, sequenced in a study of T cells after yellow fever vaccination. TCRdb reprocessed the 5' RACE reads via MiXCR and lists one record per CDR3 protein. The table includes 160,000 or so distinct CDR3 sequences, 6% to 7.5% detected once. The material was CD4+ T cells sorted from PBMCs, obtained 5 to 6 days after the first yellow fever vaccination. All receptors come from a man between 18 and 35 years old who received the YFV17D yellow fever vaccine.

The chain links TRBV11-3 to TRBJ2-7, with 9 bases that match TRBD1. With 1 base clipped from V and 8 bases from J, the junction kept 6 bases outside the gene matches. This CDR3 is 14 amino acids long. Germline values: CDR1 SGHNT, CDR2 YENEEA. CDR3 in DNA: TGTGCCAGCAGCTTAGCCTTCGGACAGGGGAAGCAGTACTTC. Protein: CASSLAFGQGKQYF.

This clonotype was found many times. The J gene is TRBJ1-1, the V gene TRBV18; D gene unclear. V lost 6 bases to trimming and J lost 1 base, with 12 bases between them. The CDR3 sequence is 14 residues long. CDR1 KGHSH and CDR2 LQKENI come from the germline V gene. CDR3 in amino acids: CASSLTRENTEAFF. The CDR3 nucleotides read TGTGCCAGCTCCCTTACTAGGGAGAACACTGAAGCTTTCTTT.

Ten or more counts support this clonotype. CDR3 loop: CASGSPYNSPLHF. CDR3 DNA sequence: TGTGCCAGCGGATCACCGTATAATTCACCCCTCCACTTT. This chain uses TRBV6-2 or TRBV6-3 with TRBJ1-6; no definite D call. Trimming cost V 8 bases and J 4 bases, with 9 bases left between them. Germline CDR1 reads MNHEY; CDR2 reads SVGEGT. CDR3 length: 13 residues.

This clonotype was found many times. The V and J genes are TRBV5-5 and TRBJ2-7, with D perhaps matching TRBD1 or TRBD2 (5 bases each). The V gene lost 0 bases and the J gene lost 1 base, with 8 bases spanning the gap. CDR1 is SGHKS, CDR2 YYEKEE, per germline (reference sequence). This CDR3 has 14 amino acids. CDR3 in amino acids: CASSLEWGSYEQYF. CDR3 nucleotides: TGTGCCAGCAGCTTGGAGTGGGGGTCCTACGAGCAGTACTTC.

There are many counts of this clonotype. The chain recombines TRBV12-3 or TRBV12-4 with TRBJ2-2; a weak D match, TRBD2 (6 bases). Trimming removed 4 bases from V and 5 bases from J, with 17 bases in between. The CDR3 is 16 amino acids. This CDR3 reads CASSSSVARGTGELFF. CDR3 DNA: TGTGCCAGCAGTTCCTCAGTCGCTCGGGGGACCGGGGAGCTGTTTTTT.

V gene TRBV6-2 or TRBV6-3 combines with J gene TRBJ2-3; the match to TRBD2 covers 8 bases. Germline V lookup: CDR1 MNHEY, CDR2 SVGEGT. This CDR3 contains 15 residues. The V segment lost 8 bases and the J segment 3 bases; nucleotides outside the gene matches: 10. This chain's CDR3 is CASETRGGGTDTQYF. Written as DNA, the CDR3 is TGTGCCAGCGAAACCCGGGGGGGCGGTACAGATACGCAGTATTTT.

This clonotype was counted between two and nine times. The rearrangement links TRBV21-1 to TRBJ2-3; the table's D call, TRBD1, has no DNA check behind it. TRBV21-1 represents a pseudogene. CDR3 size: 18 residues. CDR3 in amino acids: CASSPRTREGQYTDTQYF. Here the CDR3 DNA reads TGTGCCAGCAGCCCGCGGACGAGGGAAGGCCAATACACAGATACGCAGTATTTT.

This clonotype has a handful of counts. The chain is built from TRBV27 and TRBJ2-3; a weak D match, TRBD2 (6 bases). Trimming removed 5 bases from V and 5 bases from J, with 17 bases in between. This CDR3 region has 15 residues. The V gene's germline CDR1 is MNHEY and CDR2 SMNVEV (reference sequence). CDR3 region: CASSRLVMSGDTQYF. The DNA for the CDR3 is TGTGCCAGCAGTAGACTAGTGATGTCTGGAGATACGCAGTATTTT.

This clonotype was seen repeatedly, ten times or more. J is TRBJ2-1 and V is TRBV5-1; no reliable D call. With 3 bases removed from V and 6 bases from J, the gap between germline ends came to 16 bases. Germline V CDR1 and CDR2: SGHRS, YFSETQ. The CDR3 sequence is 15 residues long. Here the CDR3 DNA reads TGCGCCAGCAGCTCTTTTAACGCACTGGCCAATGAGCAGTTCTTC. Translating it yields CASSSFNALANEQFF.

This clonotype has ten or more counts. The chain is built from TRBV7-2 and TRBJ2-7; tentatively, D is TRBD2 (6 bases). CDR3 length: 14 residues. V was cut by 5 bases and J by 5 bases, with 16 bases left in between. Germline CDR1 reads SGHTA; CDR2 reads FQGNSA. The CDR3 region has the DNA TGTGCCAGCAGCCCCCCAGGGACTCTGCACGAGCAGTACTTC. It codes for CASSPPGTLHEQYF.

This clonotype appeared a few times. The chain links TRBV13 to TRBJ1-6; a possible D gene is TRBD1 (5 bases). Germline lookup yields CDR1 PRHDT and CDR2 FYEKMQ (reference sequence). CDR3 length: 15 residues. V lost 0 bases and J 4 bases, leaving 7 bases between the germline ends. The chain's CDR3 is CASSLGTAYNSPLHF. The DNA for the CDR3 is TGTGCCAGCAGCTTAGGGACAGCATATAATTCACCCCTCCACTTT.

The chain employs TRBV11-3 and TRBJ2-6; 12 bases agree with TRBD2. This CDR3 has 21 residues. Unmatched junction bases numbered 13, after V lost 4 bases and J lost 0 bases. Germline assignment: CDR1 SGHNT and CDR2 YENEEA. This CDR3 is CASSSRQLAGGTISGANVLTF. The CDR3 DNA sequence: TGTGCCAGCAGCTCTCGGCAACTAGCGGGGGGAACCATCTCTGGGGCCAACGTCCTGACTTTC.

This clonotype was observed a handful of times. The genes are TRBV7-2 and TRBJ2-5; D is uncertain. Between the trimmed V and J ends, which lost 1 base and 3 bases, there was a span of 6 bases. This CDR3 has 13 amino acids. CDR1 SGHTA and CDR2 FQGNSA come from the germline V gene. The DNA for the CDR3 is TGTGCCAGCAGCTTAGGGTTTAAAGAGACCCAGTACTTC. Protein: CASSLGFKETQYF.

This clonotype was seen at least ten times. The chain recombines TRBV10-3 with TRBJ2-7, with D perhaps TRBD1 (6 bases). This CDR3 is 13 amino acids long. Germline V lookup: CDR1 ENHRY, CDR2 SYGVKD. V gave up 10 bases and J gave up 3 bases, with 16 bases separating them. This CDR3 is CATSQGDLYEQYV. CDR3 bases: TGTGCCACCTCACAGGGCGATCTCTACGAGCAGTACGTC.

This clonotype was seen at least ten times. The rearrangement joins TRBV4-3 to TRBJ2-2, with TRBD1 matching over 8 bases. J was trimmed by 7 bases and V by 4 bases; bases with no gene match: 8. Germline V gives CDR1 LGHNA, CDR2 YSLEER. The length of the CDR3 is 15 residues. The CDR3 region is CASSLTGGYGGELFF. The CDR3 DNA sequence: TGCGCCAGCAGCCTTACAGGGGGTTATGGCGGGGAGCTGTTTTTT.

The chain has TRBV12-3 or TRBV12-4 and TRBJ2-2; 7 bases line up with TRBD1. Trimming cost V 0 bases and J 1 base; bases outside gene matches: 5. The CDR3 contains 17 residues. CDR3 sequence: CASSLALYRGNTGELFF. CDR3 in DNA: TGTGCCAGCAGTTTAGCGCTCTACAGGGGGAACACCGGGGAGCTGTTTTTT.

This clonotype was recorded at least ten times. This chain uses TRBV7-2 with TRBJ2-5, with D tentatively TRBD2 (6 bases). This CDR3 is 14 amino acids long. V lost 1 base and J 5 bases, leaving 11 bases between the germline ends. Germline V gene lookup returns CDR1 SGHTA and CDR2 FQGNSA. CDR3 nucleotide sequence: TGTGCCAGCAGCTTAGTCAGCGGGCCGGAGACCCAGTACTTC. This encodes CASSLVSGPETQYF.

This clonotype was counted many times. V is TRBV20-1 and J is TRBJ1-6, with D possibly being TRBD1 (5 bases). The CDR3 is made up of 14 amino acids. Trimming stripped 5 bases from V and 0 bases from J, with 8 bases between. Per the germline V gene, CDR1 is DFQATT and CDR2 is SNEGSKA (reference sequence). For the CDR3, the DNA is TGCAGTGCTGGACACAGCTCCTATAATTCACCCCTCCACTTT. Its translation: CSAGHSSYNSPLHF.

This clonotype rates as medium-sized (0.01 to 0.1%). The chain combines TRBV5-1 with TRBJ2-7; no firm D call. CDR3 size: 15 residues. Germline-derived CDR1 and CDR2 are SGHRS and YFSETQ. The V end lost 2 bases, the J end lost 0 bases, and 12 bases lay between the germline ends. CDR3 DNA: TGCGCCAGCAGCTTAGGACCGGCAAGCTCCTACGAGCAGTACTTC. It encodes CASSLGPASSYEQYF.

This clonotype was counted at least ten times. The chain carries TRBV7-9 and TRBJ1-5, with unresolved D. The CDR3 length is 13 residues. Trimming shortened V by 5 bases and J by 6 bases, and 11 bases separated the two germline ends. Germline assignment: CDR1 SEHNR and CDR2 FQNEAQ (reference sequence). The CDR3 loop is CASSLLFGQPQHF. The CDR3 DNA sequence: TGTGCCAGCAGCCTACTGTTCGGTCAGCCCCAGCATTTT.

This clonotype came up many times. This chain joins TRBV4-1 and TRBJ2-5; 7 nucleotides agree with TRBD2. The CDR3 sequence is 17 residues long. Germline loops: CDR1 MGHRA, CDR2 YSYEKL. Germline trimming cut 1 base from V and 5 bases from J; bases unmatched to any gene: 13. The CDR3 is CASSQGPAGLSGETQYF. The CDR3, as DNA: TGCGCCAGCAGCCAAGGGCCAGCGGGGCTTTCCGGGGAGACCCAGTACTTC.